This T cell receptor (beta chain) was sequenced for a study of patients and donors after allogeneic stem cell transplantation. V was clipped by 4 bases and J by 4 bases; unmatched bases: 6. CDR1 is SQVTM and CDR2 is ANQGSEA in the germline V gene. The CDR3 covers 13 residues. Using its own MiXCR run on the RT-PCR reads, TCRdb lists one record per CDR3 protein. The sample carries 200,000 to 250,000 distinct CDR3 sequences, approximately 14% recorded once. This clonotype showed up just a few times. This TCR was recovered from a human donor who was either an allogeneic HSCT recipient or a stem cell or donor lymphocyte infusion donor (not recorded which). It is not recorded whose cells these are; they may come from a transplant donor. The chain recombines TRBV29-1 with TRBJ1-2; TRBD1 agrees at 7 bases. Sequenced: blood, either unsorted or a sorted T cell fraction (not recorded which). CDR3 sequence reads: CSVAQGVSYGYTF. DNA for the CDR3: TGCAGCGTTGCGCAGGGGGTTTCCTATGGCTACACCTTC.